This record concerns one T cell receptor (beta chain) sequence. This entry belongs to a study of blood T cell repertoires in COVID-19. CDR3 length equals 13 residues. Per the germline V gene, CDR1 is SGHTA and CDR2 is FQGNSA. Trimming pared 5 bases from V and 0 bases from J, leaving 6 bases between. Profiled with immunoSEQ multiplex PCR; TCRdb holds only in-frame clones, not every one. Of 300,000 or so clones listed, about 87% are singletons. The sequencing sample was made of peripheral blood. This TCR was recovered from a woman aged 40 to 49 with acute or convalescent COVID-19. The genes are TRBV7-2 and TRBJ2-3, with D possibly matching TRBD2 (5 bases). DNA of the CDR3: TGTGCCAGCAGCCCGGGGAGCACAGATACGCAGTATTTT. Protein product: CASSPGSTDTQYF.